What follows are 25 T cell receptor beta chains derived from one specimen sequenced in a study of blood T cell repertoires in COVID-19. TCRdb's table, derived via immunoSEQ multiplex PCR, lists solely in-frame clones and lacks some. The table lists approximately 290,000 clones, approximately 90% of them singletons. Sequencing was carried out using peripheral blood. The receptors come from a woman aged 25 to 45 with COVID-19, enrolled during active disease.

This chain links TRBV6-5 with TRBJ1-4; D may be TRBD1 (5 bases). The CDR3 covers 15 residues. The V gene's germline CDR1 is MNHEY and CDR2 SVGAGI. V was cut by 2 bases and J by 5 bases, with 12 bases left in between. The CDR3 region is CASSYRAGPNEKLFF. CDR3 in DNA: TGTGCCAGCAGTTACCGGGCAGGGCCGAATGAAAAACTGTTTTTT.

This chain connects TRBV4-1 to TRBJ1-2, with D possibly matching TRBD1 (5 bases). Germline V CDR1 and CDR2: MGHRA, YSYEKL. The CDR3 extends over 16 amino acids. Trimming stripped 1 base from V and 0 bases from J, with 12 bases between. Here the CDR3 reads CASSQVAGHPNYGYTF. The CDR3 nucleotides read TGCGCCAGCAGCCAAGTAGCGGGGCATCCTAACTATGGCTACACCTTC.

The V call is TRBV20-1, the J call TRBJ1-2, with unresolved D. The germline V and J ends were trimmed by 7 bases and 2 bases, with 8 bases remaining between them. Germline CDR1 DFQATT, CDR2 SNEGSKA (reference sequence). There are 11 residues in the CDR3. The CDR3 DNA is TGCAGTGTCCCGGGAAACTATGGCTACACCTTC. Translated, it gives CSVPGNYGYTF.

DNA for the CDR3: TGTGCCAGCAGCCAAGGGGGTGACAGCCCGAATTCACCCCTCCACTTT. It codes for CASSQGGDSPNSPLHF. The chain has TRBV3-1 (or the pseudogene TRBV3-2) and TRBJ1-6; the D gene is possibly TRBD1 (5 bases). The CDR3 consists of 16 residues. Trimming took off 1 base at V and 7 bases at J, with 14 bases between the two ends. Germline V gene data show CDR1 as LGHDT and CDR2 as YNNKEL (reference sequence).

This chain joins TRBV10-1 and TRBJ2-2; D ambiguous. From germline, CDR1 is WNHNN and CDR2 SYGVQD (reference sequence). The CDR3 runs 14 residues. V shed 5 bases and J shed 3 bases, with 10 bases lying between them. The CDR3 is CASSSSGDTGELFF. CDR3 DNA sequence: TGCGCCAGCAGTTCCAGTGGAGACACCGGGGAGCTGTTTTTT.

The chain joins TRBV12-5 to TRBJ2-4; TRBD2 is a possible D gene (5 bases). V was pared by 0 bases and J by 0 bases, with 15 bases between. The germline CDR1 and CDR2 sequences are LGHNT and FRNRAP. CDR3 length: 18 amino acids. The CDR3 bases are TGTGCTAGTGGTTTGGTACTAGAGAGAGACATAGCCAAAAACATTCAGTACTTC. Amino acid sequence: CASGLVLERDIAKNIQYF. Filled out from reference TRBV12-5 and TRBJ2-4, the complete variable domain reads DARVTQTPRHKVTEMGQEVTMRCQPILGHNTVFWYRQTMMQGLELLAYFRNRAPLDDSGMPKDRFSAEMPDATLATLKIQPSEPRDSAVYFCASGLVLERDIAKNIQYFGAGTRLSVL.

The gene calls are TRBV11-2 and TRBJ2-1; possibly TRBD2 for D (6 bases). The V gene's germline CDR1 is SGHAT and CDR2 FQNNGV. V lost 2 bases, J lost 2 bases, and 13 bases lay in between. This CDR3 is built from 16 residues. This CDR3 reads CASSLTGSGAYNEQFF. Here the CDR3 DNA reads TGTGCCAGCAGCTTAACAGGTTCGGGGGCCTACAATGAGCAGTTCTTC.

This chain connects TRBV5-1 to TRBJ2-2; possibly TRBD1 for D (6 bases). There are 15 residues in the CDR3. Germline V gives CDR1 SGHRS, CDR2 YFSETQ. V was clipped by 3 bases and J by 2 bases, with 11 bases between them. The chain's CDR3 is CASSSRQDNTGELFF. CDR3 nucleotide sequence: TGCGCCAGCAGCTCAAGACAGGACAACACCGGGGAGCTGTTTTTT. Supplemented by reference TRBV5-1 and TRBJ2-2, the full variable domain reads KAGVTQTPRYLIKTRGQQVTLSCSPISGHRSVSWYQQTPGQGLQFLFEYFSETQRNKGNFPGRFSGRQFSNSRSEMNVSTLELGDSALYLCASSSRQDNTGELFFGEGSRLTVL.

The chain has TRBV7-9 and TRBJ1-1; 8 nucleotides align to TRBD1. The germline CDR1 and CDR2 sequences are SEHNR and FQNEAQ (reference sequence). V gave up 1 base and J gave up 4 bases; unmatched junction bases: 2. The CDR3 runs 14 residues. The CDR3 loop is CASSLDRGFTEAFF. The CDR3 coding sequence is TGTGCCAGCAGCTTAGACAGGGGGTTCACTGAAGCTTTCTTT.

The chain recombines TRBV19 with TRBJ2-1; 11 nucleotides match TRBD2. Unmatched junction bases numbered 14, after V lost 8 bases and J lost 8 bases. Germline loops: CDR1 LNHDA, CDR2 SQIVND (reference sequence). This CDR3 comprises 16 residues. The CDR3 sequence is CASSDAGTSGVYEQFF. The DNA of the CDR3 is TGTGCCAGTTCCGACGCCGGGACTAGCGGAGTCTATGAGCAGTTCTTC. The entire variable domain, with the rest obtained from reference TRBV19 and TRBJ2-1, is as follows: DGGITQSPKYLFRKEGQNVTLSCEQNLNHDAMYWYRQDPGQGLRLIYYSQIVNDFQKGDIAEGYSVSREKKESFPLTVTSAQKNPTAFYLCASSDAGTSGVYEQFFGPGTRLTVL.

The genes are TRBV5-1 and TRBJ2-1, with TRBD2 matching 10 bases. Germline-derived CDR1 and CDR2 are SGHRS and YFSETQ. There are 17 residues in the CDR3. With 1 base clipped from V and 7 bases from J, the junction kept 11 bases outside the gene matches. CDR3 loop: CASSLTGRLAGENEQFF. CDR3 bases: TGCGCCAGCAGCTTGACAGGTCGGCTAGCGGGAGAAAATGAGCAGTTCTTC. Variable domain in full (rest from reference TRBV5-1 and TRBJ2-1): KAGVTQTPRYLIKTRGQQVTLSCSPISGHRSVSWYQQTPGQGLQFLFEYFSETQRNKGNFPGRFSGRQFSNSRSEMNVSTLELGDSALYLCASSLTGRLAGENEQFFGPGTRLTVL.

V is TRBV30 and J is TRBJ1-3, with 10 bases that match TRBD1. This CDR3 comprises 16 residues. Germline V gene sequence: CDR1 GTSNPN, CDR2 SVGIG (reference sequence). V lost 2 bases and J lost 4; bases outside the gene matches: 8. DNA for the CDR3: TGTGCCTGGAGTCGGACAGGGGGTCAGGCGGGAAACACCATATATTTT. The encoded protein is CAWSRTGGQAGNTIYF.

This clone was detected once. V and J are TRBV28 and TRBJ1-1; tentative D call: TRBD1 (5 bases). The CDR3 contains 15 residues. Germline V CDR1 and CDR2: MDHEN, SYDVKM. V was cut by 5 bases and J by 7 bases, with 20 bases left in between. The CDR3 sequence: CASSITGPQAREAFF. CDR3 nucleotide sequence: TGTGCCAGCAGTATTACAGGTCCCCAGGCCCGTGAAGCTTTCTTT.

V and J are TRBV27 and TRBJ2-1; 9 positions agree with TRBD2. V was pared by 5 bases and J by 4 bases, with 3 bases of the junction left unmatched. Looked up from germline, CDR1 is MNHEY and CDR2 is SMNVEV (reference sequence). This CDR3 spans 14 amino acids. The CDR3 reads CASSQTSGYNEQFF. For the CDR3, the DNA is TGTGCCAGCAGTCAGACTAGCGGATACAATGAGCAGTTCTTC.

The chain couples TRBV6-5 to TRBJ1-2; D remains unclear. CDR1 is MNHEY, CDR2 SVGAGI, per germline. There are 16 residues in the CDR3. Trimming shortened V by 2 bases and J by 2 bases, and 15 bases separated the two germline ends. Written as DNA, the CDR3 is TGTGCCAGCAGTTACGCAAAGACGGCGGTAAACTATGGCTACACCTTC. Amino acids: CASSYAKTAVNYGYTF.

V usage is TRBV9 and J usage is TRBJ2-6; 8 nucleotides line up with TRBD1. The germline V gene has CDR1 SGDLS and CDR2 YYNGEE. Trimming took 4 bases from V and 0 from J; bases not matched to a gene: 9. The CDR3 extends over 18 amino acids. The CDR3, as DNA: TGTGCCAGCAGCCGAACCGGGACAGGCCGCTCTGGGGCCAACGTCCTGACTTTC. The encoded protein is CASSRTGTGRSGANVLTF. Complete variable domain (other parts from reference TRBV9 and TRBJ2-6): DSGVTQTPKHLITATGQRVTLRCSPRSGDLSVYWYQQSLDQGLQFLIQYYNGEERAKGNILERFSAQQFPDLHSELNLSSLELGDSALYFCASSRTGTGRSGANVLTFGAGSRLTVL.

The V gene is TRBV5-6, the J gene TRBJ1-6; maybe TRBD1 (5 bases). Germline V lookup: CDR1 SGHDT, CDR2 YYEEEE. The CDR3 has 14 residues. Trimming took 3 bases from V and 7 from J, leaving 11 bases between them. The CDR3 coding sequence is TGTGCCAGCAGCTCGGGACTTCGGAATTCACCCCTCCACTTT. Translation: CASSSGLRNSPLHF.

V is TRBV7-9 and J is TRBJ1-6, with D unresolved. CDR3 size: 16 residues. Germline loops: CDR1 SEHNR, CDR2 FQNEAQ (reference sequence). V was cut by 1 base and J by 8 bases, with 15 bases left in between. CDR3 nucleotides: TGTGCCAGCAGCTTAGTCGGGAATGGGGTTGATTCACCCCTCCACTTT. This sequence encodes CASSLVGNGVDSPLHF.

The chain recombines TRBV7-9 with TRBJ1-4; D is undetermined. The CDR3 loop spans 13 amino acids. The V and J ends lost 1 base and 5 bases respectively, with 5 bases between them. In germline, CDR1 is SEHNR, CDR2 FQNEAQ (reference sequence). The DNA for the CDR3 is TGTGCCAGCAGCTTAGAGCAAAATGAAAAACTGTTTTTT. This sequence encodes CASSLEQNEKLFF.

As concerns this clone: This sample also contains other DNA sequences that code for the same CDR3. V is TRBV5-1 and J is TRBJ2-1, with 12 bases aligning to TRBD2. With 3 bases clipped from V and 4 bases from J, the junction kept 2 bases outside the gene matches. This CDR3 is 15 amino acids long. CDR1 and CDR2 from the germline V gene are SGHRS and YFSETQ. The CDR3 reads CASSSGTSGYNEQFF. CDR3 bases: TGCGCCAGCAGCTCTGGGACTAGCGGGTACAATGAGCAGTTCTTC.

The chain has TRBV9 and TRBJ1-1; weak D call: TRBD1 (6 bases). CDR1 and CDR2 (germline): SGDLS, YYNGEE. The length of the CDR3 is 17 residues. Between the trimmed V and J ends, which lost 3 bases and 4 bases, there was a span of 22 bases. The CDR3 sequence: CASSAHRDRGASTEAFF. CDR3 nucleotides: TGTGCCAGCAGCGCGCACAGGGACCGGGGTGCGAGCACTGAAGCTTTCTTT.

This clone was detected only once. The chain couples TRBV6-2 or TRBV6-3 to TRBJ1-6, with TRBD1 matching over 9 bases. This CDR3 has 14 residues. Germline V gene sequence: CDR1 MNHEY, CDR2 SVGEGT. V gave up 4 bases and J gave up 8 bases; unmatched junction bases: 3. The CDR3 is CASSSRDRDSPLHF. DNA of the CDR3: TGTGCCAGCAGTTCCCGGGACAGGGATTCACCCCTCCACTTT.

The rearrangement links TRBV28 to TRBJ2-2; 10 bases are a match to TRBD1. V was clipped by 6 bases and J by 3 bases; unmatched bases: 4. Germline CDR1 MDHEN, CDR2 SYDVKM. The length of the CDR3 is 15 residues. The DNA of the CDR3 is TGTGCCAGCAGCCGGGACAGGGGATACACCGGGGAGCTGTTTTTT. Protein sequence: CASSRDRGYTGELFF.

As DNA, the CDR3 is TGTGCCAGCAGCTTAGAAGCGGGACTCTACAATGAGCAGTTCTTC. Translating gives CASSLEAGLYNEQFF. The V call is TRBV7-2, the J call TRBJ2-1, with 7 bases fitting TRBD2. J lost 3 bases, V lost 1 base, and 3 bases had no gene match. CDR1 is SGHTA, CDR2 FQGNSA, per germline. The CDR3 runs 15 residues.

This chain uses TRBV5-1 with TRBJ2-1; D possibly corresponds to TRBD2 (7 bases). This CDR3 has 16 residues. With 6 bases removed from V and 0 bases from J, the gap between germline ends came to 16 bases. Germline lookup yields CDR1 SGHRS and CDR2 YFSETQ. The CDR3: CASTTRGGSSYNEQFF. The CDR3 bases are TGCGCCAGCACCACCAGGGGAGGGAGCTCCTACAATGAGCAGTTCTTC.